The 23 T cell receptor beta chains below were found in one sample sequenced in a study of blood T cell repertoires in COVID-19. The table came from immunoSEQ multiplex PCR; TCRdb's copy has only in-frame clones and leaves some out. The repertoire consists of about 310,000 clones, with 89% occurring once and the leading ten covering approximately 9.4%. Sequencing was done on a sample of PBMCs or T cells enriched from blood (not recorded which). These receptors all stem from a woman in her thirties or forties who had recovered from COVID-19.

This rearrangement joins TRBV12-3 or TRBV12-4 to TRBJ2-5; 8 nucleotides align to TRBD1. This CDR3 comprises 13 residues. After removal of 6 bases from V and 5 bases from J, the junction contained 5 bases not matched to a gene. In DNA, the CDR3 is TGTGCCAGCAGGCACAGGGGGTGGGAGACCCAGTACTTC. Translation gives CASRHRGWETQYF.

This clone was seen only once. The gene calls are TRBV2 and TRBJ2-7, with 12 bases aligning to TRBD2. The V and J ends lost 5 bases and 3 bases, in that order; junction bases with no gene match: 2. CDR3 size: 14 residues. CDR1 SNHLY and CDR2 FYNNEI come from the germline V gene. CDR3 in amino acids: CASSSTSGSYEQYF. The CDR3 region has the DNA TGTGCCAGCAGTTCGACTAGCGGGAGCTACGAGCAGTACTTC.

The chain uses TRBV7-3 and TRBJ2-1, with TRBD2 matching 11 bases. In germline, CDR1 is SGHTA, CDR2 FQGTGA. Losses at the gene ends were 7 bases for V and 6 bases for J; bases not matched to a gene: 14. This CDR3 has 17 amino acids. CDR3 DNA sequence: TGTGCCAGCATCCCTCCCCCACTAGCGGGGGTATGCAATGAGCAGTTCTTC. This encodes CASIPPPLAGVCNEQFF.

The chain links TRBV2 to TRBJ2-3; the match to TRBD2 covers 9 bases. Germline V gene data show CDR1 as SNHLY and CDR2 as FYNNEI. This CDR3 has 14 amino acids. V lost 6 bases and J lost 5; bases outside the gene matches: 6. CDR3 DNA: TGTGCCAGCAGAATTAGCGGGAGTGGAGATACGCAGTATTTT. Translated: CASRISGSGDTQYF.

The rearrangement links TRBV19 to TRBJ1-1; D is uncertain. The V gene's germline CDR1 is LNHDA and CDR2 SQIVND (reference sequence). V lost 3 bases and J 3 bases, leaving 8 bases between the germline ends. The CDR3 is 13 residues long. The CDR3 loop reads CASSIPGDTEAFF. CDR3 DNA sequence: TGTGCCAGTAGTATTCCGGGAGACACTGAAGCTTTCTTT.

V is TRBV24-1 and J is TRBJ2-3, with 11 bases identical to TRBD2. Germline V lookup: CDR1 KGHDR, CDR2 SFDVKD. The ends lost 7 bases at V and 2 bases at J; junction bases unmatched: 4. This CDR3 spans 15 amino acids. CDR3 amino acids: CATRGLADNTDTQYF. The CDR3 nucleotides are TGTGCCACCAGGGGACTAGCGGATAACACAGATACGCAGTATTTT.

This sequence joins TRBV9 and TRBJ1-6; D perhaps matches TRBD1 (6 bases). The CDR3 loop spans 14 amino acids. CDR1 is SGDLS and CDR2 is YYNGEE in the germline V gene. Trimming cost V 4 bases and J 7 bases, with 12 bases left between them. The CDR3 is CASSRTGYNSPLHF. In nucleotides, the CDR3 is TGTGCCAGCAGCAGAACAGGGTACAATTCACCCCTCCACTTT.

The chain recombines TRBV10-2 with TRBJ2-1; 9 bases are shared with TRBD2. The CDR3 loop spans 17 amino acids. J was trimmed by 7 bases and V by 2 bases; bases with no gene match: 12. The germline CDR1 and CDR2 sequences are WSHSY and SAAADI. As DNA, the CDR3 is TGCGCCAGCAGTGAGCGGCGAGCGGGAGGAATGAGGAATGAGCAGTTCTTC. Its protein product is CASSERRAGGMRNEQFF.

The chain employs TRBV7-2 and TRBJ1-1; 9 nucleotides align to TRBD1. CDR1 and CDR2 from the germline V gene are SGHTA and FQGNSA. J lost 1 base, V lost 11 bases, and 5 bases had no gene match. The CDR3 covers 13 residues. The CDR3 loop is CACGQGPNTEAFF. The CDR3 coding sequence is TGTGCCTGTGGACAGGGGCCGAACACTGAAGCTTTCTTT.

The chain carries TRBV5-1 and TRBJ2-6; D is possibly TRBD2 (5 bases). Germline loops: CDR1 SGHRS, CDR2 YFSETQ. Deletions cut 1 base from V and 1 base from J, with 6 bases between. The CDR3 contains 15 residues. The chain's CDR3 is CASSLSGSGANVLTF. The DNA for the CDR3 is TGCGCCAGCAGCTTGTCGGGATCTGGGGCCAACGTCCTGACTTTC. Supplemented by reference TRBV5-1 and TRBJ2-6, the full variable domain reads KAGVTQTPRYLIKTRGQQVTLSCSPISGHRSVSWYQQTPGQGLQFLFEYFSETQRNKGNFPGRFSGRQFSNSRSEMNVSTLELGDSALYLCASSLSGSGANVLTFGAGSRLTVL.

The chain links TRBV10-1 to TRBJ2-2; 8 nucleotides line up with TRBD1. The CDR3 has 15 residues. The germline V gene has CDR1 WNHNN and CDR2 SYGVQD (reference sequence). V was clipped by 10 bases and J by 7 bases; unmatched bases: 14. Here the CDR3 reads CATQNTGQGSGELFF. CDR3 nucleotide sequence: TGCGCCACCCAGAACACAGGACAGGGCAGCGGGGAGCTGTTTTTT.

The V call is TRBV7-9, the J call TRBJ2-5; tentatively, D is TRBD1 (5 bases). The CDR3 is 13 amino acids. The V and J ends lost 1 base and 5 bases respectively, with 8 bases between them. CDR1 is SEHNR and CDR2 is FQNEAQ in the germline V gene (reference sequence). CDR3 sequence (DNA): TGTGCCAGCAGCTTAGGGGGCCGTGAGACCCAGTACTTC. This gives the protein CASSLGGRETQYF.

This rearrangement joins TRBV28 to TRBJ2-7, with TRBD1 matching 7 bases. This CDR3 is built from 13 residues. Germline V lookup: CDR1 MDHEN, CDR2 SYDVKM. After removal of 5 bases from V and 6 bases from J, the junction contained 7 bases not matched to a gene. CDR3 region: CASSPPTGREQYF. For the CDR3, the DNA is TGTGCCAGCAGTCCACCGACAGGGCGCGAGCAGTACTTC.

The chain employs TRBV7-9 and TRBJ1-4; 7 bases align to TRBD1. This CDR3 region has 15 residues. V shed 5 bases, J shed 4 bases, and the junction held 7 bases outside the gene matches. CDR1 and CDR2 (germline): SEHNR, FQNEAQ (reference sequence). CDR3 region: CASSPPGQRNEKLFF. CDR3 DNA sequence: TGTGCCAGCAGCCCGCCGGGACAGCGTAATGAAAAACTGTTTTTT.

This clone was observed a few times. For the CDR3, the DNA is TGTGCCAGCAGCTTAAATGGAGGGACCCAATCCTACAATGAGCAGTTCTTC. Translating gives CASSLNGGTQSYNEQFF. The chain has TRBV7-3 and TRBJ2-1; D is possibly TRBD2 (6 bases). There are 17 residues in the CDR3. V was clipped by 1 base and J by 1 base, with 14 bases between them. Germline CDR1 SGHTA, CDR2 FQGTGA.

The chain links TRBV6-5 to TRBJ1-1; D may be TRBD1 (6 bases). V lost 7 bases and J 5 bases, leaving 14 bases between the germline ends. The CDR3 has 13 residues. Germline V lookup: CDR1 MNHEY, CDR2 SVGAGI. CDR3 coding DNA: TGTGCCAGCACTCAGGGGAGGGGGACTGAAGCTTTCTTT. Its protein product is CASTQGRGTEAFF.

The CDR3 bases are TGTGCCAGCAGCTTAGTGGGGACTAGCGGGGTAGACCAGTACTTC. This sequence encodes CASSLVGTSGVDQYF. V gene TRBV7-2 combines with J gene TRBJ2-5, with 13 bases fitting TRBD2. The germline V gene has CDR1 SGHTA and CDR2 FQGNSA. The CDR3 consists of 15 residues. Germline trimming cut 1 base from V and 10 bases from J; bases unmatched to any gene: 6.

Note on this clone: Other DNA sequences in this specimen translate into the identical CDR3. The rearrangement uses TRBV5-1 and TRBJ2-5; 7 positions match TRBD1. Germline CDR1 and CDR2: SGHRS and YFSETQ. The CDR3 runs 14 residues. J was trimmed by 5 bases and V by 0 bases; bases with no gene match: 4. CDR3 in amino acids: CASSLVGGGETQYF. The CDR3, as DNA: TGCGCCAGCAGCTTGGTAGGGGGCGGGGAGACCCAGTACTTC.

CDR3 nucleotide sequence: TGTGCCAGAAGCTTGGCGGGGGAGGGAGACGAGCAGTACTTC. It codes for CARSLAGEGDEQYF. This chain links TRBV5-3 with TRBJ2-7, with 7 bases lining up with TRBD2. Being an ORF, TRBV5-3 has a function that is uncertain. There are 14 residues in the CDR3. With V trimmed by 0 bases and J by 5 bases, 5 bases remained unmatched.

The chain is built from TRBV2 and TRBJ2-1, with no clear D. Trimming shortened V by 6 bases and J by 1 base, and 13 bases separated the two germline ends. CDR1 SNHLY and CDR2 FYNNEI come from the germline V gene. The CDR3 has 15 amino acids. CDR3 nucleotide sequence: TGTGCCAGCAGCCCCCTAGTCTCTTCCTACAATGAGCAGTTCTTC. It is translated as CASSPLVSSYNEQFF.

Written as DNA, the CDR3 is TGTGCCAGCCCCTCCAGGACGGGATCTCTCACAGATACGCAGTATTTT. Translation: CASPSRTGSLTDTQYF. This chain links TRBV7-2 with TRBJ2-3; TRBD2 might be the D (5 bases). The CDR3 length is 16 residues. CDR1 is SGHTA, CDR2 FQGNSA, per germline. The V end lost 8 bases, the J end lost 2 bases, and 20 bases lay between the germline ends.

V is TRBV28 and J is TRBJ2-2; TRBD1 agrees at 8 bases. The CDR3 totals 14 residues. The junction had 3 bases not matched to a gene; V was cut back by 5 bases and J by 4 bases. Germline V CDR1 and CDR2: MDHEN, SYDVKM. DNA of the CDR3: TGTGCCAGCAGTCAGGGGGCAGGCACCGGGGAGCTGTTTTTT. It encodes CASSQGAGTGELFF.

The rearrangement uses TRBV2 and TRBJ1-1; 11 positions agree with TRBD1. The ends lost 9 bases at V and 5 bases at J; junction bases unmatched: 5. Germline CDR1 SNHLY, CDR2 FYNNEI. The CDR3 length is 13 residues. For the CDR3, the DNA is TGTGCCAGTACCGGGACAGGGGGAACTGAAGCTTTCTTT. Translating gives CASTGTGGTEAFF.